The 29 T cell receptor beta chains below were found in one sample sequenced in a study of blood T cell repertoires in COVID-19. Using immunoSEQ multiplex PCR, the repertoire was profiled, and TCRdb retains in-frame clones only, with some absent. Among around 41,000 clones listed, around 90% were seen once. Input material: peripheral blood. The receptors stem from a woman aged 25 to 39 in a cohort sampled during active COVID-19.

The V gene is TRBV5-4, the J gene TRBJ2-5; TRBD1 might be the D (6 bases). Between the trimmed V and J ends, which lost 0 bases and 5 bases, there was a span of 14 bases. This CDR3 comprises 15 residues. CDR1 and CDR2 from the germline V gene are SGHNT and YYREEE (reference sequence). CDR3 protein: CASSLDQGRGETQYF. The CDR3 nucleotides are TGTGCCAGCAGCTTGGATCAGGGGCGAGGGGAGACCCAGTACTTC.

The chain joins TRBV2 to TRBJ2-2, with 11 bases fitting TRBD2. The length of the CDR3 is 15 residues. The ends lost 5 bases at V and 4 bases at J; junction bases unmatched: 3. In germline, CDR1 is SNHLY, CDR2 FYNNEI. CDR3 in DNA: TGTGCCAGCAGTCGTGGGACTAGCGGCACCGGGGAGCTGTTTTTT. It yields the protein CASSRGTSGTGELFF.

The chain joins TRBV15 to TRBJ2-1, with a possible D match to TRBD2 (5 bases). Germline V gene sequence: CDR1 LNHNV, CDR2 YYDKDF (reference sequence). The length of the CDR3 is 15 residues. The V gene lost 0 bases and the J gene lost 4 bases, with 10 bases spanning the gap. The chain's CDR3 is CATSRESTGYNEQFF. For the CDR3, the DNA is TGTGCCACCAGCAGAGAAAGCACGGGGTACAATGAGCAGTTCTTC.

Only one count was recorded for this clone. The rearrangement uses TRBV28 and TRBJ2-7; the match to TRBD1 covers 8 bases. This CDR3 contains 16 residues. V was pared by 5 bases and J by 1 base, with 10 bases of the junction left unmatched. Germline assignment: CDR1 MDHEN and CDR2 SYDVKM. The CDR3 loop reads CASSPGPGTGSYEQYF. DNA of the CDR3: TGTGCCAGCAGTCCGGGACCCGGGACAGGATCCTACGAGCAGTACTTC.

CDR3 DNA: TGTGCCAGCAGCTTGGTTCTTCTTAGGTCTAGCGGGAGCTACAATGAGCAGTTCTTC. Translated: CASSLVLLRSSGSYNEQFF. The J gene is TRBJ2-1, the V gene TRBV5-8; 10 nucleotides agree with TRBD2. V dropped 0 bases and J dropped 3; count of bases not matched to a gene: 12. Germline assignment: CDR1 SGHTS and CDR2 YDEGEE. The CDR3 is 19 residues long. Supplemented by reference TRBV5-8 and TRBJ2-1, the full variable domain reads EAGVTQSPTHLIKTRGQQATLRCSPISGHTSVYWYQQALGLGLQFLLWYDEGEERNRGNFPPRFSGRQFPNYSSELNVNALELEDSALYLCASSLVLLRSSGSYNEQFFGPGTRLTVL.

V usage is TRBV19 and J usage is TRBJ2-3, with 8 bases matching TRBD2. CDR1 and CDR2 from the germline V gene are LNHDA and SQIVND (reference sequence). The CDR3 runs to 16 residues. The V gene end was trimmed by 2 bases and the J gene end by 3 bases; junction bases not matched to a gene: 7. Here the CDR3 DNA reads TGTGCCAGTAGTATACAAGCGGGAGCGGGTACAGATACGCAGTATTTT. This sequence encodes CASSIQAGAGTDTQYF.

The rearrangement joins TRBV24-1 to TRBJ2-3; 8 bases agree with TRBD2. The CDR3 spans 17 residues. With 2 bases clipped from V and 3 bases from J, the junction kept 9 bases outside the gene matches. Per the germline V gene, CDR1 is KGHDR and CDR2 is SFDVKD. CDR3 in DNA: TGTGCCACCAGTGATTCTGACGGGAGGGCGGCAACAGATACGCAGTATTTT. It encodes CATSDSDGRAATDTQYF.

The rearrangement joins TRBV7-3 to TRBJ2-6, with D perhaps matching TRBD2 (5 bases). CDR1 SGHTA and CDR2 FQGTGA come from the germline V gene. The CDR3 runs to 18 residues. V was cut by 0 bases and J by 0 bases, with 12 bases left in between. CDR3 amino acids: CASSLTAGSHSGANVLTF. The CDR3 DNA is TGTGCCAGCAGCTTAACGGCGGGTTCCCACTCTGGGGCCAACGTCCTGACTTTC.

This clone was detected once. V is TRBV27 and J is TRBJ1-2, with D possibly being TRBD1 (5 bases). The V and J ends lost 2 bases and 3 bases respectively, with 16 bases between them. Germline values: CDR1 MNHEY, CDR2 SMNVEV (reference sequence). CDR3 length equals 16 residues. For the CDR3, the DNA is TGTGCCAGCAGTTTAGCGGCGGGACGAAGGGACTATGGCTACACCTTC. Its protein product is CASSLAAGRRDYGYTF.

The V call is TRBV5-1, the J call TRBJ2-3; D is perhaps TRBD1 (7 bases). CDR1 and CDR2 from the germline V gene are SGHRS and YFSETQ. There are 14 residues in the CDR3. V shed 4 bases and J shed 5 bases, with 14 bases lying between them. The CDR3 sequence is CASSRSQGGDTQYF. The DNA for the CDR3 is TGCGCCAGCAGCCGTAGCCAGGGGGGAGATACGCAGTATTTT.

The CDR3 here is CASSLLSGKAEAFF. In DNA form, the CDR3 reads TGCGCCAGCAGCTTACTCTCGGGGAAAGCTGAAGCTTTCTTT. The chain couples TRBV5-1 to TRBJ1-1, with D uncertain. Germline V lookup: CDR1 SGHRS, CDR2 YFSETQ. V dropped 2 bases and J dropped 6 bases, with 14 bases sitting between them. CDR3 length: 14 residues.

DNA of the CDR3: TGTGCCAGCAGCTCCCCTTTAGCGGGAGGGCCTCTAAATGAGCAGTTCTTC. Translated: CASSSPLAGGPLNEQFF. The rearrangement links TRBV7-9 to TRBJ2-1; 11 bases are shared with TRBD2. CDR1 is SEHNR, CDR2 FQNEAQ, per germline (reference sequence). Unmatched junction bases numbered 12, after V lost 4 bases and J lost 7 bases. The CDR3 has 17 amino acids.

The rearrangement uses TRBV19 and TRBJ2-1, with TRBD2 matching 7 bases. Germline CDR1 and CDR2: LNHDA and SQIVND (reference sequence). Unmatched junction bases numbered 4, after V lost 2 bases and J lost 3 bases. CDR3 length: 15 amino acids. CDR3 sequence: CASSITRGGYNEQFF. The DNA of the CDR3 is TGTGCCAGTAGTATAACCCGCGGGGGCTACAATGAGCAGTTCTTC.

The CDR3 spells CASSLGTATDTQYF. The CDR3 nucleotides read TGCGCCAGCAGCTTGGGGACAGCCACAGATACGCAGTATTTT. This chain uses TRBV5-1 with TRBJ2-3; a weak D match, TRBD1 (6 bases). CDR1 and CDR2 from the germline V gene are SGHRS and YFSETQ. The CDR3 contains 14 residues. V was shortened by 0 bases and J by 2 bases, with 7 bases between the two germline ends.

This sequence joins TRBV9 and TRBJ2-7, with 11 bases that match TRBD2. CDR1 and CDR2 from the germline V gene are SGDLS and YYNGEE. CDR3 length equals 15 residues. J was trimmed by 2 bases and V by 4 bases; bases with no gene match: 5. The CDR3 region is CASSSGLAETYEQYF. As DNA, the CDR3 is TGTGCCAGCAGCTCGGGACTAGCGGAAACCTACGAGCAGTACTTC.

V gene TRBV4-1 combines with J gene TRBJ1-6, with D possibly TRBD1 on 6 matching bases. This CDR3 region has 14 residues. Trimming left V 4 bases short and J 6 bases short, with 10 bases between. The germline CDR1 and CDR2 sequences are MGHRA and YSYEKL. CDR3 coding DNA: TGCGCCAGCAGCCCTGACAGGAGTAATTCACCCCTCCACTTT. This gives the protein CASSPDRSNSPLHF.

This clone was seen only once. This chain links TRBV10-2 with TRBJ1-1, with 7 bases matching TRBD1. CDR1 is WSHSY, CDR2 SAAADI, per germline. J lost 1 base, V lost 6 bases, and 5 bases had no gene match. This CDR3 is 14 amino acids long. CDR3 in amino acids: CASRWGTANTEAFF. The CDR3, as DNA: TGCGCCAGCAGATGGGGGACAGCGAACACTGAAGCTTTCTTT.

The genes are TRBV5-1 and TRBJ1-6; D remains ambiguous. The V end was cut by 2 bases, the J end by 8 bases, with 11 bases between. CDR3 size: 14 residues. The germline CDR1 and CDR2 sequences are SGHRS and YFSETQ. CDR3 nucleotides: TGCGCCAGCAGCTTTTATGGAGGTGATTCACCCCTCCACTTT. It encodes CASSFYGGDSPLHF.

The rearrangement uses TRBV9 and TRBJ2-5; 10 bases are a match to TRBD2. Trimming removed 6 bases from V and 4 bases from J; junction bases left unmatched: 6. CDR1 and CDR2 (germline): SGDLS, YYNGEE. The CDR3 sequence is 14 residues long. The CDR3 loop is CASNRAGGGETQYF. Written as DNA, the CDR3 is TGTGCCAGCAATCGAGCGGGAGGGGGAGAGACCCAGTACTTC.

The chain employs TRBV18 and TRBJ1-1, with TRBD1 identical over 9 bases. V trimming: 3 bases; J trimming: 4 bases; junction bases outside the gene matches: 3. The CDR3 extends over 14 amino acids. Looked up from germline, CDR1 is KGHSH and CDR2 is LQKENI. This chain's CDR3 is CASSPGQGSTEAFF. The CDR3 DNA follows: TGTGCCAGCTCACCTGGACAGGGGAGCACTGAAGCTTTCTTT.

The chain links TRBV6-5 to TRBJ2-4; tentatively, D is TRBD1 (5 bases). CDR1 is MNHEY, CDR2 SVGAGI, per germline. The V end lost 5 bases, the J end lost 1 base, and 12 bases lay between the germline ends. The length of the CDR3 is 15 residues. CDR3 in amino acids: CASSQGFGAKNIQYF. The DNA for the CDR3 is TGTGCCAGCAGTCAGGGTTTTGGTGCCAAAAACATTCAGTACTTC.

The CDR3 is CASSLVGLAGVWAGELFF. Written as DNA, the CDR3 is TGTGCCAGCAGCTTAGTTGGGTTAGCGGGAGTGTGGGCCGGGGAGCTGTTTTTT. The chain links TRBV7-2 to TRBJ2-2; 9 nucleotides line up with TRBD2. There are 18 residues in the CDR3. Germline values: CDR1 SGHTA, CDR2 FQGNSA. V gave up 1 base and J gave up 6 bases; unmatched junction bases: 12.

The chain combines TRBV18 with TRBJ1-3; D not resolved. The germline V gene has CDR1 KGHSH and CDR2 LQKENI. V was shortened by 5 bases and J by 0 bases, with 17 bases between the two germline ends. The CDR3 covers 17 residues. The CDR3 nucleotides are TGTGCCAGCTCATATAAGACCGGAGGGAGCTCTGGAAACACCATATATTTT. Its translation is CASSYKTGGSSGNTIYF.

This chain joins TRBV5-6 and TRBJ2-7, with 8 bases aligning to TRBD1. CDR3 length equals 14 residues. Germline CDR1 reads SGHDT; CDR2 reads YYEEEE. Trimming took 2 bases from V and 5 from J; bases not matched to a gene: 6. The CDR3 nucleotides read TGTGCCAGCAGCTTCGGACAGGGAGACAACGAGCAGTACTTC. Protein: CASSFGQGDNEQYF.

The gene calls are TRBV20-1 and TRBJ2-1; D ambiguous. Germline lookup yields CDR1 DFQATT and CDR2 SNEGSKA (reference sequence). The CDR3 is made up of 11 amino acids. Trimming left V 1 base short and J 7 bases short, with 5 bases between. The CDR3 nucleotides read TGCAGTGCTAGAGGTGAGAATGAGCAGTTCTTC. Translation gives CSARGENEQFF.

V and J are TRBV7-3 and TRBJ2-7; 9 bases line up with TRBD1. The germline V gene encodes CDR1 SGHTA and CDR2 FQGTGA. V lost 6 bases, J lost 1 base, and 7 bases stayed unmatched. CDR3 length: 15 amino acids. Written as DNA, the CDR3 is TGTGCCAGCAGTCCTGGGACAGGGAGATCCTACGAGCAGTACTTC. Translating gives CASSPGTGRSYEQYF.

V usage is TRBV3-1 (or the pseudogene TRBV3-2) and J usage is TRBJ1-6; perhaps TRBD1 as D (6 bases). CDR3 length equals 14 residues. CDR1 is LGHDT and CDR2 is YNNKEL in the germline V gene (reference sequence). With 4 bases removed from V and 10 bases from J, the gap between germline ends came to 14 bases. The CDR3, as DNA: TGTGCCAGCAGCCCTCGACAGGCAGGGTCACCCCTCCACTTT. It is translated as CASSPRQAGSPLHF.

The chain joins TRBV4-1 to TRBJ2-7; 7 nucleotides line up with TRBD2. Germline lookup yields CDR1 MGHRA and CDR2 YSYEKL. This CDR3 spans 15 amino acids. With V trimmed by 4 bases and J by 0 bases, 6 bases remained unmatched. CDR3 DNA: TGCGCCAGCAGCCCTACAGCGGGGCCCTCCTACGAGCAGTACTTC. Translation: CASSPTAGPSYEQYF.

The V and J genes are TRBV27 and TRBJ1-2; 9 bases line up with TRBD1. The CDR3 is 15 residues long. V gave up 2 bases and J gave up 4 bases; unmatched junction bases: 5. Germline loops: CDR1 MNHEY, CDR2 SMNVEV (reference sequence). In DNA form, the CDR3 reads TGTGCCAGCAGTTTAAAGGGACAGGGAATCTATGGCTACACCTTC. The encoded protein is CASSLKGQGIYGYTF.